This T cell receptor beta chain was obtained from a study of control samples from healthy donors and cancer patients. Germline V gene data show CDR1 as SGHNT and CDR2 as YYREEE (reference sequence). With V trimmed by 1 base and J by 9 bases, 10 bases remained unmatched. The CDR3 runs to 15 residues. This clone came up once. Measured with immunoSEQ multiplex PCR; TCRdb has only the in-frame clones, and not every one. This sample has 82,000 or so clones, with around 94% found just once. The genes are TRBV5-4 and TRBJ2-1, with TRBD2 matching 7 bases. The receptor was derived from a woman aged 18-29 years in good health. The sample taken for sequencing was blood. This CDR3 is CASSLLGGIKGEQFF. CDR3 in DNA: TGTGCCAGCAGCTTGCTCGGGGGGATCAAAGGTGAGCAGTTCTTC.